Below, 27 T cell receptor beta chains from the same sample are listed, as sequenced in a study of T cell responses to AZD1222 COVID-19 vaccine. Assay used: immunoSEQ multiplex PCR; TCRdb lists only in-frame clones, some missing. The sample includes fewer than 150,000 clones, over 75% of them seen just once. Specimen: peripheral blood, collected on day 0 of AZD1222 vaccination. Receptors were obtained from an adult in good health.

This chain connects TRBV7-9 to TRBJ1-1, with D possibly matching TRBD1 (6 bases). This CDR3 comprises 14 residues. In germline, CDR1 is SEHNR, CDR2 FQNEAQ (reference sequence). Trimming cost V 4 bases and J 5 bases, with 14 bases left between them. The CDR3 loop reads CASSSNRVRTEAFF. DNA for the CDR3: TGTGCCAGCAGCTCTAACAGGGTGCGGACTGAAGCTTTCTTT.

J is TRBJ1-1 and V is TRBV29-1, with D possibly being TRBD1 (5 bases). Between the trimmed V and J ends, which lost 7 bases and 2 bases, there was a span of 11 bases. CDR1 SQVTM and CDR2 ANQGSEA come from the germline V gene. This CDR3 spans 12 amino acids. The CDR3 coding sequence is TGCAGCGCTGGGGGGATAAACACTGAAGCTTTCTTT. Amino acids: CSAGGINTEAFF. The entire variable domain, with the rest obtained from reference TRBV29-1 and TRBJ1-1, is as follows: SAVISQKPSRDICQRGTSLTIQCQVDSQVTMMFWYRQQPGQSLTLIATANQGSEATYESGFVIDKFPISRPNLTFSTLTVSNMSPEDSSIYLCSAGGINTEAFFGQGTRLTVV.

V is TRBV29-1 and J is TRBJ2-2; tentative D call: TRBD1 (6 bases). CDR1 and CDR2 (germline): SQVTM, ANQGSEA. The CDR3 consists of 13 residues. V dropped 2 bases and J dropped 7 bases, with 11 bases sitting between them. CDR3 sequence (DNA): TGCAGCGTTGAACCCACAGGGTTCGGGGAGCTGTTTTTT. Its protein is CSVEPTGFGELFF.

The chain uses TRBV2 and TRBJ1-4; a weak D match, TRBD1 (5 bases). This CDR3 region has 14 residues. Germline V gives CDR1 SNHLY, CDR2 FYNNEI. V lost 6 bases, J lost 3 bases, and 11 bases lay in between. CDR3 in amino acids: CASRRDGANEKLFF. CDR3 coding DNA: TGTGCCAGCAGGCGGGACGGAGCTAATGAAAAACTGTTTTTT.

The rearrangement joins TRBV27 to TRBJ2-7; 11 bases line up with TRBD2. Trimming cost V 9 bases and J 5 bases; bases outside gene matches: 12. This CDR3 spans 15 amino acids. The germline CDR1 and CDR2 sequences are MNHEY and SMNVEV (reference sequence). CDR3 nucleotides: TGTGCCAGGTGTACCCTGACTAGCGGGATCCACGAGCAGTACTTC. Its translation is CARCTLTSGIHEQYF.

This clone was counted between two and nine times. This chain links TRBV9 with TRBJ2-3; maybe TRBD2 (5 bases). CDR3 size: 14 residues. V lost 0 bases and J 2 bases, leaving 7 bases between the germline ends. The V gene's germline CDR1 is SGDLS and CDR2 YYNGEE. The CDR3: CASSVVEATDTQYF. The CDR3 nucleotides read TGTGCCAGCAGCGTAGTGGAGGCCACAGATACGCAGTATTTT.

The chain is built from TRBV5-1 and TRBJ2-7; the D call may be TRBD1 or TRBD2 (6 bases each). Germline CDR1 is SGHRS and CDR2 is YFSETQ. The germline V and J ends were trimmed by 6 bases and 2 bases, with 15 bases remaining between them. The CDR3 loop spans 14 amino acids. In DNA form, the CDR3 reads TGCGCCAGCACCTCGACAGGAGGGACCTACGAGCAGTACTTC. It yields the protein CASTSTGGTYEQYF.

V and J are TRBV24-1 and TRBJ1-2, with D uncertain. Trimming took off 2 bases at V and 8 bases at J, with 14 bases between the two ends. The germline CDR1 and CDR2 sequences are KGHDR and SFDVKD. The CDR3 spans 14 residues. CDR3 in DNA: TGTGCCACCAGTGATTCGGGTGGAGCGGGCGGCTACACCTTC. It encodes CATSDSGGAGGYTF.

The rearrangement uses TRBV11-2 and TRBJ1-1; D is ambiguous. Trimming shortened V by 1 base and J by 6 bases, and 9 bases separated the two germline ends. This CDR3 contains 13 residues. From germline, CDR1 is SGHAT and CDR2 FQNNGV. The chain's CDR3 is CASSLGVAAEAFF. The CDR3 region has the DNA TGTGCCAGCAGCTTAGGGGTGGCTGCTGAAGCTTTCTTT.

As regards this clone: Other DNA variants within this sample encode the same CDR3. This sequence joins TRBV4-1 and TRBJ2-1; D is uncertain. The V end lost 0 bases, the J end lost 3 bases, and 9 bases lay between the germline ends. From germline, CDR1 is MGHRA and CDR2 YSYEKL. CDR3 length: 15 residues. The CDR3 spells CASSQEGTYYNEQFF. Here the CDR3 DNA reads TGCGCCAGCAGCCAAGAGGGTACATACTACAATGAGCAGTTCTTC.

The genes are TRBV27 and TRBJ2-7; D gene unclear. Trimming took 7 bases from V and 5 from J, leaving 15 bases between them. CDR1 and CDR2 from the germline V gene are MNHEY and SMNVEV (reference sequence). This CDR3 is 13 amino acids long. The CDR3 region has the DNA TGTGCCAGCAAGATCGTACCCGGTGACGAGCAGTACTTC. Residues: CASKIVPGDEQYF.

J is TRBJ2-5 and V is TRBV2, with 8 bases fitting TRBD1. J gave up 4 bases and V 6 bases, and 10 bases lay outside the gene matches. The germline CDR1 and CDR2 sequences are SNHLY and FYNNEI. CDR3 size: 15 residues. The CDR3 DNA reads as TGTGCCAGCAGGAAATCGCGGACAGGGCGAGAGACCCAGTACTTC. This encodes CASRKSRTGRETQYF.

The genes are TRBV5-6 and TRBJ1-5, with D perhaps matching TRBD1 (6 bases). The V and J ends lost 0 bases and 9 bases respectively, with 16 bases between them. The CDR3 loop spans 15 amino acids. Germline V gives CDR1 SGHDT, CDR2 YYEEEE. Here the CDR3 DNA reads TGTGCCAGCAGCTTGGGGCAGGGGCCGAGGAGGCCCCAGCATTTT. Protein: CASSLGQGPRRPQHF.

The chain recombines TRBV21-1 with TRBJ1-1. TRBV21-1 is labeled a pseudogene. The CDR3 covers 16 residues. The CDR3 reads CASSGNIKGSGPEAFF. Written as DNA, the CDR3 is TGTGCCAGCAGTGGAAACATTAAGGGTTCGGGGCCCGAAGCTTTCTTT.

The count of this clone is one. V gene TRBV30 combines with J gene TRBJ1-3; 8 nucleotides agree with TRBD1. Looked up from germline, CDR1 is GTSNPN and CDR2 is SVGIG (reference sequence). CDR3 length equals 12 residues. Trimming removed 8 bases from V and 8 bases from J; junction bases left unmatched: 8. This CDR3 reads CAERTGRDTIYF. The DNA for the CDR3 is TGTGCCGAGAGGACAGGGAGAGACACCATATATTTT.

The CDR3 bases are TGTGCCAGCAGCGGTAGAATAGGGGGAACCAATGAGCAGTTCTTC. Amino acid sequence: CASSGRIGGTNEQFF. This rearrangement joins TRBV7-8 to TRBJ2-1; a weak D match, TRBD1 (6 bases). Trimming shortened V by 5 bases and J by 6 bases, and 17 bases separated the two germline ends. Germline loops: CDR1 SGHVS, CDR2 FQNEAQ. The CDR3 is 15 residues long.

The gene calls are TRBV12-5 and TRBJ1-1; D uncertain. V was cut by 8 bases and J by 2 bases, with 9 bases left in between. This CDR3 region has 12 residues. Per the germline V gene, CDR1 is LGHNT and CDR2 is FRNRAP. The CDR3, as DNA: TGTGCTAGTTGCAGACCAAACACTGAAGCTTTCTTT. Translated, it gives CASCRPNTEAFF. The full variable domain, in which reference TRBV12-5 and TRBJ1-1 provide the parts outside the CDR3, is DARVTQTPRHKVTEMGQEVTMRCQPILGHNTVFWYRQTMMQGLELLAYFRNRAPLDDSGMPKDRFSAEMPDATLATLKIQPSEPRDSAVYFCASCRPNTEAFFGQGTRLTVV.

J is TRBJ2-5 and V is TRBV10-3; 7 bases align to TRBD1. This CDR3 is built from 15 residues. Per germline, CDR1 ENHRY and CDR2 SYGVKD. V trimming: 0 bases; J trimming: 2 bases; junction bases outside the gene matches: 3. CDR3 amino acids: CAISESRDRQETQYF. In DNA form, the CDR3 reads TGTGCCATCAGTGAGTCCCGGGACAGACAAGAGACCCAGTACTTC.

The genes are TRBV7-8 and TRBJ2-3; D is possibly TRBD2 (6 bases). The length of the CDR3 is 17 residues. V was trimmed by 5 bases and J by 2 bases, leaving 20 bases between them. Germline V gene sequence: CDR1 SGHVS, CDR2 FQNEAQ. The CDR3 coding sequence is TGTGCCAGCAGCCGGAGGGACTCCCTCTCTACCACAGATACGCAGTATTTT. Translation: CASSRRDSLSTTDTQYF.

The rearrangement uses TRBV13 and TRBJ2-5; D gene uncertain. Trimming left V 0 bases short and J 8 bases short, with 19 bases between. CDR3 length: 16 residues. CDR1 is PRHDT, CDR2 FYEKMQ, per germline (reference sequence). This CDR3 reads CASSLGGAGTAVTQYF. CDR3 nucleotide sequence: TGTGCCAGCAGCTTAGGGGGCGCAGGTACGGCCGTCACCCAGTACTTC.

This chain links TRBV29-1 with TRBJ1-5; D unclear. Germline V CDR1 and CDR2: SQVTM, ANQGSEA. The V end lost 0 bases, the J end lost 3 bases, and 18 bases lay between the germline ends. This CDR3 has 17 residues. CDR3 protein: CSVEDLQRQPFNQPQHF. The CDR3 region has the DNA TGCAGCGTTGAAGATCTTCAACGTCAGCCATTCAATCAGCCCCAGCATTTT.

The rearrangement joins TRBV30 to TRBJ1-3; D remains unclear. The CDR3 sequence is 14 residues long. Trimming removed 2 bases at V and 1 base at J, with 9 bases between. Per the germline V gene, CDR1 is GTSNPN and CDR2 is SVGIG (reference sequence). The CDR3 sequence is CAWSLGDSGNTIYF. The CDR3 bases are TGTGCCTGGAGTCTTGGGGATTCTGGAAACACCATATATTTT.

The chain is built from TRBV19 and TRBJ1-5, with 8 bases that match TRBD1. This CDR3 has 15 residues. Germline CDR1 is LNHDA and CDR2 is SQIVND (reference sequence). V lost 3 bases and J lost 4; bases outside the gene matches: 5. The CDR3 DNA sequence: TGTGCCAGTAGTATCACAGGGGGGGGTAATCAGCCCCAGCATTTT. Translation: CASSITGGGNQPQHF.

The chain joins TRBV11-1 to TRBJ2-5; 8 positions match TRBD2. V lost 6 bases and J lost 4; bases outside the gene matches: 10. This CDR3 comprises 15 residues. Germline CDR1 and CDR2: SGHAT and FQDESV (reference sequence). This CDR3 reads CASRTRGLGRETQYF. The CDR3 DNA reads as TGTGCCAGCAGGACGAGGGGACTAGGCAGAGAGACCCAGTACTTC.

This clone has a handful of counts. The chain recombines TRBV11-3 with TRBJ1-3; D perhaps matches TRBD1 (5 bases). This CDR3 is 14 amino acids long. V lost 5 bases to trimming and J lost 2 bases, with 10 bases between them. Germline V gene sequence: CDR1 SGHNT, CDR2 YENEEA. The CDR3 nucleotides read TGTGCCAGCAGCCACAGGAGAGCTGGAAACACCATATATTTT. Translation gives CASSHRRAGNTIYF.

CDR3 coding DNA: TGTGCCAGCAGCAAAAGACAGCGACCTGAAGCTTTCTTT. This sequence encodes CASSKRQRPEAFF. The chain carries TRBV21-1 and TRBJ1-1; no check of the table's D call, TRBD1, against the DNA was made. TRBV21-1 represents a pseudogene. The CDR3 contains 13 residues.

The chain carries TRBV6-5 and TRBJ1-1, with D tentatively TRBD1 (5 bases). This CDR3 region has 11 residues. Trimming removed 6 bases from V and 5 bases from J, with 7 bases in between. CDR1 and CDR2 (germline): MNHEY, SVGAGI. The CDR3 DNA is TGTGCCAGCAGAGAGGGGACTGAAGCTTTCTTT. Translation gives CASREGTEAFF.